The rows below give T cell receptor beta chains drawn from one sample of a study of T cells in localized non-small cell lung cancer. TCRdb's table, derived via immunoSEQ multiplex PCR, lists solely in-frame clones and lacks some. This sample has 25,000 to 35,000 clones, with around 81% found just once. Sequences were derived from peripheral blood mononuclear cells, sampled before any cancer treatment. The receptors here all came from a man aged 35 to 69 with stage III lung adenocarcinoma. The CDR3 runs from the conserved cysteine through the conserved F or W. D genes are given only for firm matches. Size is stated for part of the rows, as once, few or many counts, or as a class when the clone is expanded.

clone size: -; V gene: TRBV10-3; J gene: TRBJ1-3; D gene: -; CDR3 length: 18; CDR3 DNA: TGTGCCATCAGTGAGTCGTATAGCAGGACTGCCTCTGGAAACACCATATATTTT; CDR3 protein: CAISESYSRTASGNTIYF
clone size: -; V gene: TRBV5-4; J gene: TRBJ2-7; D gene: -; CDR3 length: 14; CDR3 DNA: TGTGCCAGCAGCTTGTTAGGCACGATCTACGAGCAGTACTTC; CDR3 protein: CASSLLGTIYEQYF
clone size: -; V gene: TRBV5-1; J gene: TRBJ1-1; D gene: TRBD1; CDR3 length: 15; CDR3 DNA: TGCGCCAGCAGTCGGGTCCAGGGGGGCGGCACTGAAGCTTTCTTT; CDR3 protein: CASSRVQGGGTEAFF
clone size: -; V gene: TRBV15; J gene: TRBJ1-4; D gene: -; CDR3 length: 18; CDR3 DNA: TGTGCCACCAGCAGAGACCCCCCGGGGAGGGGCACTAATGAAAAACTGTTTTTT; CDR3 protein: CATSRDPPGRGTNEKLFF
clone size: -; V gene: TRBV28; J gene: TRBJ1-4; D gene: TRBD1; CDR3 length: 17; CDR3 DNA: TGTGCCAGCGTCCGACCAGCGGCCCAGGGGGCGGAAGGGAAACTGTTTTTT; CDR3 protein: CASVRPAAQGAEGKLFF
clone size: -; V gene: TRBV29-1; J gene: TRBJ2-3; D gene: TRBD2; CDR3 length: 15; CDR3 DNA: TGCAGCGTGGCGGGGGGGGAACTAAGCACAGATACGCAGTATTTT; CDR3 protein: CSVAGGELSTDTQYF
clone size: -; V gene: TRBV7-3; J gene: TRBJ2-6; D gene: -; CDR3 length: 19; CDR3 DNA: TGTGCCAGCAGCTTATTGGGGCGGGCTGGGAGCTCTGGGGCCAACGTCCTGACTTTC; CDR3 protein: CASSLLGRAGSSGANVLTF
clone size: -; V gene: TRBV7-7; J gene: TRBJ2-2; D gene: -; CDR3 length: 14; CDR3 DNA: TGTGCTAGCAGCCCGGGTACAGCTACCGGGGAGCTGTTTTTT; CDR3 protein: CASSPGTATGELFF
clone size: -; V gene: TRBV7-2; J gene: TRBJ2-2; D gene: -; CDR3 length: 16; CDR3 DNA: TGTGCCAGCAGCTTAGTGCAGGGTTGGTTCGCCGGGGAGCTGTTTTTT; CDR3 protein: CASSLVQGWFAGELFF
clone size: -; V gene: TRBV7-6; J gene: TRBJ2-5; D gene: -; CDR3 length: 16; CDR3 DNA: TGTGCCAGCAAGTTCGGAGTGAGATTTCAACAAGAGACCCAGTACTTC; CDR3 protein: CASKFGVRFQQETQYF
clone size: -; V gene: TRBV29-1; J gene: TRBJ2-3; D gene: TRBD2; CDR3 length: 12; CDR3 DNA: TGCAGCGGGTTCGGGGGGGCCCTTACGCAGTATTTT; CDR3 protein: CSGFGGALTQYF
clone size: -; V gene: TRBV19; J gene: TRBJ2-3; D gene: -; CDR3 length: 13; CDR3 DNA: TGTGCCAGTAGTACGCAGGCCACAGATACGCAGTATTTT; CDR3 protein: CASSTQATDTQYF
clone size: once; V gene: TRBV6-1; J gene: TRBJ1-1; D gene: -; CDR3 length: 15; CDR3 DNA: TGTGCCAGCAGTCCCCCCTACACGGACAATATTCGAGCTTTCTTT; CDR3 protein: CASSPPYTDNIRAFF
clone size: -; V gene: TRBV18; J gene: TRBJ2-7; D gene: -; CDR3 length: 12; CDR3 DNA: TGTGCCAGCTCCCCGGAAGAACACGAGCAGTACTTC; CDR3 protein: CASSPEEHEQYF
clone size: -; V gene: TRBV6-1; J gene: TRBJ2-6; D gene: -; CDR3 length: 14; CDR3 DNA: TGTGCCAGCAGCCCCCAAGGTGGGGCCAACGTCCTGACTTTC; CDR3 protein: CASSPQGGANVLTF
clone size: -; V gene: TRBV28; J gene: TRBJ2-1; D gene: TRBD2; CDR3 length: 16; CDR3 DNA: TGTGCCAGCACCGTAGCGGGAGCCGACTCCTACAATGAGCAGTTCTTC; CDR3 protein: CASTVAGADSYNEQFF
clone size: -; V gene: TRBV19; J gene: TRBJ1-1; D gene: -; CDR3 length: 15; CDR3 DNA: TGTGCCAGTAGTCCCGAGACAGAAATGAACACTGAAGCTTTCTTT; CDR3 protein: CASSPETEMNTEAFF
clone size: -; V gene: TRBV7-9; J gene: TRBJ2-2; D gene: -; CDR3 length: 13; CDR3 DNA: TGTGCCAGCAGCCAGGACAACACCGGGGAGCTGTTTTTT; CDR3 protein: CASSQDNTGELFF
clone size: -; V gene: TRBV13; J gene: TRBJ1-1; D gene: TRBD1; CDR3 length: 13; CDR3 DNA: TGTGCCGGAAGACAGGGGTTAGACACTGAAGCTTTCTTT; CDR3 protein: CAGRQGLDTEAFF
clone size: -; V gene: TRBV7-2; J gene: TRBJ1-1; D gene: -; CDR3 length: 14; CDR3 DNA: TGTGCCAGCAGCCTCCGGGGACTTACCACTGAAGCTTTCTTT; CDR3 protein: CASSLRGLTTEAFF
clone size: -; V gene: TRBV5-1; J gene: TRBJ2-1; D gene: TRBD1; CDR3 length: 15; CDR3 DNA: TGCGCCAGCAGCTACGCCGGGACAGGGGTCAATGAGCAGTTCTTC; CDR3 protein: CASSYAGTGVNEQFF
clone size: -; V gene: TRBV5-1; J gene: TRBJ1-1; D gene: -; CDR3 length: 14; CDR3 DNA: TGCGCCAGCAGCTTGGGTTTCGTTTCCACTGAAGCTTTCTTT; CDR3 protein: CASSLGFVSTEAFF
clone size: -; V gene: TRBV5-1; J gene: TRBJ1-4; D gene: -; CDR3 length: 15; CDR3 DNA: TGCGCCAGCAGCTTGGGCAGCACAACTAATGAAAAACTGTTTTTT; CDR3 protein: CASSLGSTTNEKLFF
clone size: -; V gene: TRBV10-3; J gene: TRBJ2-7; D gene: TRBD1; CDR3 length: 13; CDR3 DNA: TGTGCCATCAGTGTGGACAGGCCCGACGAGCAGTACTTC; CDR3 protein: CAISVDRPDEQYF
clone size: -; V gene: TRBV14; J gene: TRBJ2-4; D gene: TRBD1; CDR3 length: 13; CDR3 DNA: TGTGCCAGCGGGAGACAGGGGATAAACATTCAGTACTTC; CDR3 protein: CASGRQGINIQYF
clone size: -; V gene: TRBV25-1; J gene: TRBJ1-4; D gene: -; CDR3 length: 16; CDR3 DNA: TGTGCCAGCAGTGGGCAATTTCGGGGGTACCACGAAAAACTGTTTTTT; CDR3 protein: CASSGQFRGYHEKLFF